A selection of T cell receptor beta chains follows, all from one sample in a study of T cell repertoires in cytomegalovirus infection. TCRdb recomputed calls from the reads with MiXCR, one row per CDR3 protein. In the table there are hundreds of thousands of distinct CDR3 sequences, roughly a third of which are singletons. No antigen has been identified for these receptors. The sequenced sample was cultured CD8+ T cells from PBMCs, obtained from culture after CMV antigen stimulation. These receptors all come from a human donor in good health (CMV status not recorded). Some clones in this sample may be carry-over from other donors' samples. The CDR3 runs from the conserved cysteine through the conserved F or W. The order of the fields is CDR3 DNA, CDR3 protein, D gene, J gene, clone size, V gene. A D gene is named only where the DNA matches it firmly. Not all rows give a size; the values are once, few, many and, for expanded clones, a class.

TGTGCCAGCTGGACAGGGTTCGACGAGCAGTACTTC	CASWTGFDEQYF	TRBD1	TRBJ2-7	NA	TRBV6-5
TGTGCCAGCAGTGAGGGACTTTACGAGCAGTACTTC	CASSEGLYEQYF	NA	TRBJ2-7	NA	TRBV27
TGTGCCAGCAGTTTTGGGGGAAGAGAGACCCAGTACTTC	CASSFGGRETQYF	NA	TRBJ2-5	NA	TRBV27
TGTGCCAGCAGAGGGACTAGCTATTGGAATGAGCAGTTCTTC	CASRGTSYWNEQFF	TRBD2	TRBJ2-1	few	TRBV2
TGTGCCAGCAGTTACAGGGGTGGAAACACCATATATTTT	CASSYRGGNTIYF	NA	TRBJ1-3	NA	TRBV6-6
TGCAGCGCACCCAAGGGGGAACTAGCGGGGGGAGAGCCCTACAATGAGCAGTTCTTC	CSAPKGELAGGEPYNEQFF	TRBD2	TRBJ2-1	few	TRBV29-1
TGTGCCAGCAGTTACTGGGGAGGGTTCCAAGAGACCCAGTACTTC	CASSYWGGFQETQYF	TRBD2	TRBJ2-5	NA	TRBV6-5
TGTGCCGCCGCAGGGTCCGGGGAGCTGTTTTTT	CAAAGSGELFF	NA	TRBJ2-2	NA	TRBV24-1
TGCAGTGCGAGACAGGGACTAGCGGGATGGAATGAGCAGTTCTTC	CSARQGLAGWNEQFF	TRBD2	TRBJ2-1	NA	TRBV20-1
TGTGCCAGCAGTTCACTCCATACGGGACAGATAGTCAATGAGCAGTTCTTC	CASSSLHTGQIVNEQFF	TRBD1	TRBJ2-1	few	TRBV27
TGTGCCAGCGGTCCCGCCGTCTCTGGGGCCAACGTCCTGACTTTC	CASGPAVSGANVLTF	NA	TRBJ2-6	NA	TRBV25-1
TGTGCCACCAGTGACCCGGGACTAGCGCCAAATGAGCAGTTCTTC	CATSDPGLAPNEQFF	TRBD2	TRBJ2-1	few	TRBV24-1
TGCGCCAGCAGCTTGTGGGGGCCCTCCACTGAAGCTTTCTTT	CASSLWGPSTEAFF	NA	TRBJ1-1	once	TRBV5-1
TGTGCCATCAGTGAGTCAAGGACGGCAGGGGGTAATCAGCCCCAGCATTTT	CAISESRTAGGNQPQHF	TRBD1	TRBJ1-5	NA	TRBV10-3
TGTGCCAGCAGCGTAGATCTGGGGATGAACACTGAAGCTTTCTTT	CASSVDLGMNTEAFF	NA	TRBJ1-1	NA	TRBV9
TGTGCCAGCAGTTTATCCCAGAACAGGGTGGATATGTTCACAGATACGCAGTATTTT	CASSLSQNRVDMFTDTQYF	NA	TRBJ2-3	NA	TRBV27
TGTGCCAGCAGTGAATTTAGCCGGCTGGGCTCCTACAATGAGCAGTTCTTC	CASSEFSRLGSYNEQFF	NA	TRBJ2-1	NA	TRBV6-1
TGTGCCAGCAGTTCAGCTCGGGGTGGTGGAGCCTTC	CASSSARGGGAF	NA	TRBJ1-2	NA	TRBV28
TGTGCCAGCAGTCCCAAGGGGTGGACTGAAGCTTTCTTT	CASSPKGWTEAFF	NA	TRBJ1-1	NA	TRBV27
TGTGCCACCAGCAGAGATTCCGGTCAGCCCCAGCATTTT	CATSRDSGQPQHF	NA	TRBJ1-5	NA	TRBV15
TGTGCTAGTGGTGGGGAGGGTACTGAAGCTTTCTTT	CASGGEGTEAFF	NA	TRBJ1-1	NA	TRBV12-5
TGTGCCAGCAGCTCCTCCCCCTCGGGGGGGCCCCGCACAGATACGCAGTATTTT	CASSSSPSGGPRTDTQYF	TRBD2	TRBJ2-3	NA	TRBV9
TGTGCCAGCTCACCCCCTGGTCTCGGGGGTACTGAAGCTTTCTTT	CASSPPGLGGTEAFF	NA	TRBJ1-1	NA	TRBV18
TGTGCCAGCAGTTTTGGGCAGGGGTATGAAAAACTGTTTTTT	CASSFGQGYEKLFF	NA	TRBJ1-4	NA	TRBV28
TGCAGTGCTTCCAACCCCGGGACAGGGTCCTACAATGAGCAGTTCTTC	CSASNPGTGSYNEQFF	TRBD1	TRBJ2-1	NA	TRBV20-1
TGTGCCAGCAGCTTACAATCTACGACAGGGGGCACCGGGGAGCTGTTTTTT	CASSLQSTTGGTGELFF	TRBD1	TRBJ2-2	few	TRBV7-9
TGCAGTGCTTTTAAGGGCAGTGAAGCTTTCTTT	CSAFKGSEAFF	NA	TRBJ1-1	NA	TRBV20-1
TGTGCCAGCAGATTAGCGGGGCCCTACAATGAGCAGTTCTTC	CASRLAGPYNEQFF	TRBD2	TRBJ2-1	NA	TRBV27
TGTGCCAGCAGCTACGTCGTCAATGAGCAGTTCTTC	CASSYVVNEQFF	NA	TRBJ2-1	NA	TRBV6-2/TRBV6-3
TGTGCCAGCAGTTTAGTCGGGACCACAGATACGCAGTATTTT	CASSLVGTTDTQYF	NA	TRBJ2-3	many	TRBV12-3/TRBV12-4
TGCGCCAGCAGCCACACGAAAACTAATGAAAAACTGTTTTTT	CASSHTKTNEKLFF	NA	TRBJ1-4	NA	TRBV4-1
TGTGCCGGGGGGGACATCCCACCCTCCTACGAGCAGTACTTC	CAGGDIPPSYEQYF	NA	TRBJ2-7	NA	TRBV6-6
TGTGCCAGCAGTGAAGAGAGCGGGATAGGAGGCAATGAGCAGTTCTTC	CASSEESGIGGNEQFF	TRBD2	TRBJ2-1	NA	TRBV6-1
TGTGCCAGCCTAGGACAGGACTATGGCTACACCTTC	CASLGQDYGYTF	TRBD1	TRBJ1-2	few	TRBV25-1
TGTGCCGGGGGACCGTCGCGAAACACCATATATTTT	CAGGPSRNTIYF	NA	TRBJ1-3	many	TRBV28